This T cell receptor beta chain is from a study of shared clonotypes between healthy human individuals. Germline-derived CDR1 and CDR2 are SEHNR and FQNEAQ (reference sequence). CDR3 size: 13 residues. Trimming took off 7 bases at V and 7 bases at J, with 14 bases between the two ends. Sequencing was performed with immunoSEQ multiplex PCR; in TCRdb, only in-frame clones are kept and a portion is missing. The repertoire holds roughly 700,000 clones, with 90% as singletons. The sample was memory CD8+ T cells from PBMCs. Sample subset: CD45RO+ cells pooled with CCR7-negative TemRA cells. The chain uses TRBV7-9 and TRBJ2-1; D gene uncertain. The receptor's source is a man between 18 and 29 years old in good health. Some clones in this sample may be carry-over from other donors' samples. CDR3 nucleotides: TGTGCCAGCACCCTCGGATCTATGAATGAGCAGTTCTTC. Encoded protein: CASTLGSMNEQFF.